This TCR beta chain was obtained from a study of OX40 agonist ivuxolimab in advanced cancers. Sequenced by immunoSEQ multiplex PCR; TCRdb stores in-frame clones only, minus some. In the table there are some 14,000 clones, 77% of which are singletons. From germline, CDR1 is MDHEN and CDR2 SYDVKM. This CDR3 contains 15 residues. V was pared by 6 bases and J by 4 bases, with 16 bases between. V gene TRBV28 combines with J gene TRBJ1-3; D possibly corresponds to TRBD1 (6 bases). This sequence was found in an adult with an advanced solid tumor such as melanoma, head and neck, liver or kidney cancer. The sample consisted of CD4+ or CD8+ T cells sorted from blood, taken in a trial of the OX40 agonist ivuxolimab. The CDR3 spells CASSGPTGWGNTIYF. DNA for the CDR3: TGTGCCAGCAGCGGTCCCACAGGGTGGGGAAACACCATATATTTT.